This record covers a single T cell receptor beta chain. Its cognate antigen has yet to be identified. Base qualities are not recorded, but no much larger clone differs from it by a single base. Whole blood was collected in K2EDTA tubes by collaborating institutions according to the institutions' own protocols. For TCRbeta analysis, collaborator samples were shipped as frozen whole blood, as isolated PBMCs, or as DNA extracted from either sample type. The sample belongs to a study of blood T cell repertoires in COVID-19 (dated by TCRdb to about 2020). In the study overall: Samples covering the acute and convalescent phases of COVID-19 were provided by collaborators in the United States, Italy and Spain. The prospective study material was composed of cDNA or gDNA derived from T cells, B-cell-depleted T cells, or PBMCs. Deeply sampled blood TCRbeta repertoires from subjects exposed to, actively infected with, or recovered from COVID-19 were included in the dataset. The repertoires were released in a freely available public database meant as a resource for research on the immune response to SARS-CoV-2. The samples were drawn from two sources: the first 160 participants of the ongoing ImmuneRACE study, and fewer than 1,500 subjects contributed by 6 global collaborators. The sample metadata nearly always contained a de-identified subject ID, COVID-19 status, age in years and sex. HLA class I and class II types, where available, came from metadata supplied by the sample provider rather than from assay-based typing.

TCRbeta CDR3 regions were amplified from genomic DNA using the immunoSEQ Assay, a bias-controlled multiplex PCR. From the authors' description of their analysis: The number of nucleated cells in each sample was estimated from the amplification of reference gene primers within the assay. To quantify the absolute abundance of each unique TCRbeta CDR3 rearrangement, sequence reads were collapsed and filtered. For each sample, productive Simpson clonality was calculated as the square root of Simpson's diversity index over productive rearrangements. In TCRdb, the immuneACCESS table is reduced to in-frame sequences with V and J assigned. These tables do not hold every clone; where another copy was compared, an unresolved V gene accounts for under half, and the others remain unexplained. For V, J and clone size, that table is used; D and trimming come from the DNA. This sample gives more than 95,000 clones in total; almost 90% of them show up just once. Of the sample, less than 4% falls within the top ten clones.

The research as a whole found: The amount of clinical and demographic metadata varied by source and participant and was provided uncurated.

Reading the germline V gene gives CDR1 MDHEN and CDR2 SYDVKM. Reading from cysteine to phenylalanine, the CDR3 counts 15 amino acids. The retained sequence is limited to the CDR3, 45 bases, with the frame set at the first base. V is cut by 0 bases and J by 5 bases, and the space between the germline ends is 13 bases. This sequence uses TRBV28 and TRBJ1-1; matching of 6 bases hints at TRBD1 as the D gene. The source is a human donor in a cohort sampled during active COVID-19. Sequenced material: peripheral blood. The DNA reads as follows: TGTGCCAGCAGTTTATGGGGCCAGGGGAAAACTGAAGCTTTCTTT. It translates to CASSLWGQGKTEAFF. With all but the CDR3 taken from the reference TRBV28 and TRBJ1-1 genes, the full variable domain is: DVKVTQSSRYLVKRTGEKVFLECVQDMDHENMFWYRQDPGLGLRLIYFSYDVKMKEKGDIPEGYSVSREKKERFSLILESASTNQTSMYLCASSLWGQGKTEAFFGQGTRLTVV.